This T cell receptor beta chain is from a study of T-cell memory formation after mild COVID-19. Study as a whole: Largely, the TCR clusters proved donor specific. Overall study findings and caveats: Clones contracting over day 15 to 85 were CD4/CD8 balanced, with later expanders leaning CD4+. The finding that pre-infection memory included some responding clones suggested that cross-reactive memory joined.

Regarding this clonotype: No antigen is known for it.

This CDR3 has 12 residues. Looked up from germline, CDR1 is DFQATT and CDR2 is SNEGSKA (reference sequence). With V trimmed by 3 bases and J by 6 bases, 4 bases remained unmatched. Constant-segment-primed 5'RACE gave TCR alpha and TCR beta cDNA libraries with sample barcodes and UMIs. TCRdb passed the 5' RACE reads through MiXCR, listing each CDR3 protein once. The table lists tens of thousands of distinct CDR3 sequences, approximately 8% of them singletons. This chain uses TRBV20-1 with TRBJ1-2, with TRBD1 identical over 7 bases. Sequencing was done on a sample of PBMCs or a T cell subset sorted from them (not recorded which). This TCR was recovered from a man aged 18 to 30 who had mild COVID-19 (a few samples of this study predate the infection). Cell type and time point are not known. The CDR3 sequence: CSASGRGNGYTF. The CDR3 DNA follows: TGCAGTGCTAGTGGCAGGGGGAATGGCTACACCTTC.